This T cell receptor (beta chain) was captured in a study of CD8 T cells in Susac syndrome. Trimming removed 7 bases from V and 3 bases from J, with 10 bases in between. Germline V CDR1 and CDR2: SQVTM, ANQGSEA. The CDR3 sequence is 11 residues long. After extraction with the RNeasy kit, roughly 0.45 to 1 ug of the RNA was reverse transcribed using random hexamers. An immunoSEQ multiplex PCR amplified TCR beta CDR3 over 54 Vbeta and 13 Jbeta. MiXCR was run by TCRdb on the immunoSEQ multiplex PCR reads, yielding one entry per CDR3 protein. Among about 210,000 distinct CDR3 sequences listed, roughly 96% were seen once. The authors sequenced TCR beta from blood CD8+ and CD4+ T cells. In contrast to the negatively isolated CD8+ and CD4+ T cells, TEMRA cells were FACS-enriched.

Sequencing used CD4+ T cells from PBMCs. The clonotype originates from a human donor with multiple sclerosis. The rearrangement joins TRBV29-1 to TRBJ2-7, with D tentatively TRBD1 or TRBD2 (6 bases each). CDR3 DNA sequence: TGCAGCGCCGGGGGCCACTACGAGCAGTACTTC. The encoded protein is CSAGGHYEQYF.